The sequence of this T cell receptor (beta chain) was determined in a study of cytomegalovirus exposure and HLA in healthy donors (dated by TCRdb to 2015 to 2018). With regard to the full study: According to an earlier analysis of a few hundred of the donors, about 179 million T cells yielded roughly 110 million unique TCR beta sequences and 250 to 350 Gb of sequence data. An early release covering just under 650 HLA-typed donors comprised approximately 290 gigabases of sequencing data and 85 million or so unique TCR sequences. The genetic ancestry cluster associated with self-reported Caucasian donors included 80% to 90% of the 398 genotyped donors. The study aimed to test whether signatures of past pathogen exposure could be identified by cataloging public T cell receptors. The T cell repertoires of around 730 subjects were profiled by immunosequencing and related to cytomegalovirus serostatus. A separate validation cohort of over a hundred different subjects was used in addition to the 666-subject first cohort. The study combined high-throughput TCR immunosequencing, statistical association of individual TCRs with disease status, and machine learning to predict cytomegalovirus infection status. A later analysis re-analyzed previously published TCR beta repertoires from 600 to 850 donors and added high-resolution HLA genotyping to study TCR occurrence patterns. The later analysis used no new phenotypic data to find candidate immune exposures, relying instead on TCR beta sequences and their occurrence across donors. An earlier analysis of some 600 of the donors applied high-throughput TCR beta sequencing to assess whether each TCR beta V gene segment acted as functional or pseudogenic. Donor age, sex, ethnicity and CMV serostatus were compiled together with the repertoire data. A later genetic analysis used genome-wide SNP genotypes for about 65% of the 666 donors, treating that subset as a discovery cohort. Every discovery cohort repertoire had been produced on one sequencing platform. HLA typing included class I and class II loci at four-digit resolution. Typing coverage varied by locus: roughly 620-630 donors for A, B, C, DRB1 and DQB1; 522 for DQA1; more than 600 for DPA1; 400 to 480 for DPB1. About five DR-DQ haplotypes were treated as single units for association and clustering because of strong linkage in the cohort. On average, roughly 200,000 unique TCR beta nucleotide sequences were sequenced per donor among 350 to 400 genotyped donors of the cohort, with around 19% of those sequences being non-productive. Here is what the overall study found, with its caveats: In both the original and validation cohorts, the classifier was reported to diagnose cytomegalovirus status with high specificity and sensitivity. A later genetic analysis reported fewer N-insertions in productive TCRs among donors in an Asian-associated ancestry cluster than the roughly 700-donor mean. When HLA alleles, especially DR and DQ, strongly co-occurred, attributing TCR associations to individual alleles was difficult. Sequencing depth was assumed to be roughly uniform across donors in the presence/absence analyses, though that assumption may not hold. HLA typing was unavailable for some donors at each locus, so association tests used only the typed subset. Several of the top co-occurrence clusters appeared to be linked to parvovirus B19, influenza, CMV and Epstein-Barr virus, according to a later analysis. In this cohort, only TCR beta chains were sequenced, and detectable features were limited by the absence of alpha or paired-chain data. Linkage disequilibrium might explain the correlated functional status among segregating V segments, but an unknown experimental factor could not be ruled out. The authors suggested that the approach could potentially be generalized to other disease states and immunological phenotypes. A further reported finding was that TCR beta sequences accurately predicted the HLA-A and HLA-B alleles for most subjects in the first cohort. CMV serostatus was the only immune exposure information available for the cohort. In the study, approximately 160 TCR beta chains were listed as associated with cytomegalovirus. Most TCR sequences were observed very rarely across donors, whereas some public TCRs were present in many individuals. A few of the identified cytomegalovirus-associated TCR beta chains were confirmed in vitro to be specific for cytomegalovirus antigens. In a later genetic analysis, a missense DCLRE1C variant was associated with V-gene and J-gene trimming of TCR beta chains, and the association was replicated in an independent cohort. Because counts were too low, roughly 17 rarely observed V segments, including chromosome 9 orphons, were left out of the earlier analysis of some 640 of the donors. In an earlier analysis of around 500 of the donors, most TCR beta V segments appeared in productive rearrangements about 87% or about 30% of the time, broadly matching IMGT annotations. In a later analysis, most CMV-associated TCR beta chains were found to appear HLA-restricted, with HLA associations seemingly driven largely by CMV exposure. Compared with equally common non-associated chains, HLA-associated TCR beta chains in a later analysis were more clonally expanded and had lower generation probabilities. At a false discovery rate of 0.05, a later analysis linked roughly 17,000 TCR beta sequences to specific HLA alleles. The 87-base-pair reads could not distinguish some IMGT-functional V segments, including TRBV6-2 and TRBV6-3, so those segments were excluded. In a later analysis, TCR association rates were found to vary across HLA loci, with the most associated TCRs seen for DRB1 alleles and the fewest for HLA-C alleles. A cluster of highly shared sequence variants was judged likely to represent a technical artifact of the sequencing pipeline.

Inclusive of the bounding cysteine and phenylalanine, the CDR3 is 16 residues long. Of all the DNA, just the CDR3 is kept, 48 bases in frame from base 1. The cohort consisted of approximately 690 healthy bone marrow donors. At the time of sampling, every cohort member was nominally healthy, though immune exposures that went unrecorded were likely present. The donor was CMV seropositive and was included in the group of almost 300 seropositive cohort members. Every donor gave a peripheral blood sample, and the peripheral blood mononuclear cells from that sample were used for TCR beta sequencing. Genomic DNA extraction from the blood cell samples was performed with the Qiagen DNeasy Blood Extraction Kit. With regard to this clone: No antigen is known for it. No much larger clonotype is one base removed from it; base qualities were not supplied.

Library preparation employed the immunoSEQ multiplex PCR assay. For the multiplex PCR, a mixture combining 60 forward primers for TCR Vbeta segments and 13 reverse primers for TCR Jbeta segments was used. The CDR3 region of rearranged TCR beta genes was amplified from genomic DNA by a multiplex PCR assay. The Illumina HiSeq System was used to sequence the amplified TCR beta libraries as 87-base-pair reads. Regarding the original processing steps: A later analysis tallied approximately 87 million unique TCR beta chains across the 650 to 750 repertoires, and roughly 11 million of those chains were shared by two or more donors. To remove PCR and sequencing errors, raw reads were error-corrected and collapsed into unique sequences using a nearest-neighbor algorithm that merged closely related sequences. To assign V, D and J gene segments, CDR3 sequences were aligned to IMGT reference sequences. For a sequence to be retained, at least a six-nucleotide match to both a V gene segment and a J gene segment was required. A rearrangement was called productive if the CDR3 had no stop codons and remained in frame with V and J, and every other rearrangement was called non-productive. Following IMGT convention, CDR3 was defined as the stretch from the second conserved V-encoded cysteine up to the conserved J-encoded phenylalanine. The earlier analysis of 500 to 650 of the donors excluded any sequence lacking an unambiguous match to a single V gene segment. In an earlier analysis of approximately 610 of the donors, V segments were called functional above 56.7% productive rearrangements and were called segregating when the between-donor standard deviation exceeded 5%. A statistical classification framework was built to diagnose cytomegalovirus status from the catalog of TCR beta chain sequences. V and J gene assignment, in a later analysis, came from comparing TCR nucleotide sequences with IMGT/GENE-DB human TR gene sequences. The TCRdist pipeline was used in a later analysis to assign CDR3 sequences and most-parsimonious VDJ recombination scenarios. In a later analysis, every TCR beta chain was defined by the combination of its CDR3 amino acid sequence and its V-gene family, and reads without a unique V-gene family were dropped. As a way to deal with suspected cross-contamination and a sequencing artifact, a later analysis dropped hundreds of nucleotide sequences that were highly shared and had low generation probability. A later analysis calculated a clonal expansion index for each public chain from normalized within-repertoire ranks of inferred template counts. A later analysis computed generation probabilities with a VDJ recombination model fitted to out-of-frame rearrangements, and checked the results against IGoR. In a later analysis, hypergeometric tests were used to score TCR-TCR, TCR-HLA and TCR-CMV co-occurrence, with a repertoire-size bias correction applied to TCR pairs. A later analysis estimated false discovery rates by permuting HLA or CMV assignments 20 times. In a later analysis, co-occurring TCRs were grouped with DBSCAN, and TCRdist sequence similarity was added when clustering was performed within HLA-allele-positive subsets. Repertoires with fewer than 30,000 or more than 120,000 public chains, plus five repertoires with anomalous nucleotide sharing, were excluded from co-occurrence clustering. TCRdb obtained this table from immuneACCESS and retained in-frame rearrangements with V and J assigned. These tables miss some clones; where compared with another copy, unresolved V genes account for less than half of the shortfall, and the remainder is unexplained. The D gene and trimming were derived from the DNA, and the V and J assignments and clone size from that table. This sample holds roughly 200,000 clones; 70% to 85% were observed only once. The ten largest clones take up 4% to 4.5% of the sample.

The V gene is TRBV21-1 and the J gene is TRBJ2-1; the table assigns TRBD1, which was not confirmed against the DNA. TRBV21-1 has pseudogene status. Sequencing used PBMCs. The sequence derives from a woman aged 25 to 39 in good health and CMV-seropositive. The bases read TGTGCCAGCAGCAGGGTCTCACAGTACCTAATGAGTGAGCAGTTCTTC. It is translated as CASSRVSQYLMSEQFF.